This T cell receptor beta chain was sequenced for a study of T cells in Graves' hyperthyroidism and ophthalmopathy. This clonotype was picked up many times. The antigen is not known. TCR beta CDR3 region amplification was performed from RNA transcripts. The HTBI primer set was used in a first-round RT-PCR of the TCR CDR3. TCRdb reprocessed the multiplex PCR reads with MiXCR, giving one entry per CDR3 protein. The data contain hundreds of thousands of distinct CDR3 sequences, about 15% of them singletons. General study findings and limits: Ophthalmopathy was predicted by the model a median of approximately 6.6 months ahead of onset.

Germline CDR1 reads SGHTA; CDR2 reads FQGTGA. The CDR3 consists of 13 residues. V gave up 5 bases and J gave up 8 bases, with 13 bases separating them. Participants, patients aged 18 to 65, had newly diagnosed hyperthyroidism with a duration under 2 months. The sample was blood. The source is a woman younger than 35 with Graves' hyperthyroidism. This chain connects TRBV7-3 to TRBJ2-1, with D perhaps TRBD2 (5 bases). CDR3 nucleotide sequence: TGTGCCAGCAGCGGGCGGGCCCCTTATGAGCAGTTCTTC. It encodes CASSGRAPYEQFF.